This T cell receptor (beta chain) originates from a study of blood T cell repertoires in COVID-19. This CDR3 region has 15 residues. CDR1 is MNHEY, CDR2 SVGAGI, per germline. The V gene end was trimmed by 7 bases and the J gene end by 4 bases; junction bases not matched to a gene: 9. The method was immunoSEQ multiplex PCR; TCRdb's version includes in-frame clones alone and lacks a portion of them. The sample contains over 350,000 clones, 85% to 90% of which appear only once. The source is a woman aged 18-29 years who had recovered from COVID-19. This rearrangement joins TRBV6-5 to TRBJ2-7; TRBD2 matches 11 bases. The specimen sequenced was PBMCs or T cells enriched from blood (not recorded which). CDR3 in amino acids: CASTLTSGGSYEQYF. The CDR3 nucleotides are TGTGCCAGCACCCTAACTAGCGGGGGCAGTTACGAGCAGTACTTC.